The 27 T cell receptor beta chains below were found in one sample sequenced in a study of T cell repertoires in cytomegalovirus infection. These receptors lack a known antigen. MiXCR, run by TCRdb on the reads, gives a single entry per CDR3 protein. The table lists approximately 260,000 distinct CDR3 sequences, under 25% of them singletons. Specimen: cultured PBMCs, collected from culture after CMV antigen stimulation. The receptors were sampled from a human donor in good health (CMV status not recorded). Some clones in this sample may be carry-over from other donors' samples.

This clonotype was picked up many times. The rearrangement links TRBV6-2 or TRBV6-3 to TRBJ2-1, with TRBD1 identical over 9 bases. The CDR3 loop spans 14 amino acids. Germline CDR1 is MNHEY and CDR2 is SVGEGT. The V and J ends lost 6 bases and 9 bases, in that order; junction bases with no gene match: 9. The CDR3 is CASRSDRGRGEQFF. The CDR3 DNA reads TGTGCCAGCAGATCTGACAGGGGGAGAGGTGAGCAGTTCTTC.

CDR3 in DNA: TGCGCCAGCAGCTTCCTGTCGGGAGGCTCTGGGGCCAACGTCCTGACTTTC. Its protein is CASSFLSGGSGANVLTF. This chain joins TRBV5-1 and TRBJ2-6, with TRBD2 identical over 7 bases. CDR1 is SGHRS, CDR2 YFSETQ, per germline. The CDR3 has 17 residues. Trimming removed 2 bases from V and 0 bases from J; junction bases left unmatched: 5.

The gene calls are TRBV7-2 and TRBJ1-3; 8 bases agree with TRBD1. V dropped 2 bases and J dropped 1; count of bases not matched to a gene: 16. Germline CDR1 and CDR2: SGHTA and FQGNSA. This CDR3 region has 20 residues. CDR3 sequence: CASSLRNGKTGEYSGNTIYF. In nucleotides, the CDR3 is TGTGCCAGCAGCTTACGAAACGGCAAGACAGGGGAGTATTCTGGAAACACCATATATTTT. Using reference TRBV7-2 and TRBJ1-3 for the parts outside the CDR3, the full variable domain is GAGVSQSPSNKVTEKGKDVELRCDPISGHTALYWYRQSLGQGLEFLIYFQGNSAPDKSGLPSDRFSAERTGGSVSTLTIQRTQQEDSAVYLCASSLRNGKTGEYSGNTIYFGEGSWLTVV.

This clonotype appeared a few times. This chain links TRBV4-3 with TRBJ1-2; D is undetermined. V was shortened by 0 bases and J by 0 bases, with 11 bases between the two germline ends. Per germline, CDR1 LGHNA and CDR2 YSLEER. The CDR3 is made up of 16 amino acids. This CDR3 reads CASSQDWSSSNYGYTF. As DNA, the CDR3 is TGCGCCAGCAGCCAAGATTGGAGCTCTTCTAACTATGGCTACACCTTC.

This clonotype has more than one count but fewer than ten. The DNA for the CDR3 is TGTGCCACCACTTCCCCGGGACAGGGTATGGGAGCAGATACGCAGTATTTT. Amino acid sequence: CATTSPGQGMGADTQYF. The V gene is TRBV15, the J gene TRBJ2-3, with 9 bases matching TRBD1. The CDR3 is 17 amino acids. V dropped 7 bases and J dropped 4; count of bases not matched to a gene: 15. The germline V gene encodes CDR1 LNHNV and CDR2 YYDKDF (reference sequence).

The CDR3 loop reads CASRPTGTGYYEQYF. The DNA for the CDR3 is TGTGCCAGCAGGCCAACCGGGACAGGCTATTACGAGCAGTACTTC. This sequence joins TRBV7-2 and TRBJ2-7; TRBD1 aligns across 8 bases. The CDR3 extends over 15 amino acids. Trimming took 6 bases from V and 4 from J; bases not matched to a gene: 11. Germline V CDR1 and CDR2: SGHTA, FQGNSA.

This clonotype was seen ten or more times. The rearrangement links TRBV12-3 or TRBV12-4 to TRBJ2-7, with 10 bases fitting TRBD2. The length of the CDR3 is 14 residues. CDR3 in amino acids: CVTATGTSAYEQYF. The CDR3 DNA sequence: TGTGTTACAGCCACCGGGACTAGCGCCTACGAGCAGTACTTC.

This clonotype was observed a handful of times. Here the CDR3 reads CASSLGGAANVLTF. In DNA, the CDR3 is TGTGCCAGCAGCTTAGGGGGCGCCGCCAACGTCCTGACTTTC. The chain joins TRBV9 to TRBJ2-6, with 7 bases lining up with TRBD1. Germline CDR1 reads SGDLS; CDR2 reads YYNGEE. Trimming took 4 bases from V and 7 from J; bases not matched to a gene: 5. This CDR3 is built from 14 residues.

V is TRBV6-2 or TRBV6-3 and J is TRBJ2-5; D gene ambiguous. There are 12 residues in the CDR3. V shed 6 bases and J shed 5 bases, with 10 bases lying between them. The germline CDR1 and CDR2 sequences are MNHEY and SVGEGT. Here the CDR3 reads CASSPFGETQYF. CDR3 in DNA: TGTGCCAGCAGCCCCTTCGGGGAGACCCAGTACTTC.

This clonotype was detected ten times or more. The chain employs TRBV7-2 and TRBJ2-5; TRBD1 matches at 8 bases. CDR1 is SGHTA, CDR2 FQGNSA, per germline. The CDR3 loop spans 15 amino acids. Trimming at V came to 5 bases and at J to 4 bases, leaving 9 bases not matched to a gene. DNA for the CDR3: TGTGCCAGCAGCGCATACCCAGGGGGCCGAGAGACCCAGTACTTC. Translating gives CASSAYPGGRETQYF.

The sample holds many counts of this clonotype. The J gene is TRBJ1-3, the V gene TRBV7-6; D unresolved. The ends were cut back, 6 bases at V and 0 bases at J, with 12 bases in the middle. This CDR3 is 15 amino acids long. CDR1 SGHVS and CDR2 FNYEAQ come from the germline V gene. CDR3 sequence: CASRPTLDSGNTIYF. In DNA, the CDR3 is TGTGCCAGCAGACCCACCTTGGACTCTGGAAACACCATATATTTT.

The gene calls are TRBV10-3 and TRBJ2-3; weak D call: TRBD2 (6 bases). Germline V CDR1 and CDR2: ENHRY, SYGVKD. CDR3 size: 12 residues. With 6 bases removed from V and 8 bases from J, the gap between germline ends came to 12 bases. This CDR3 is CAIRTGLGTQYF. The CDR3 nucleotides are TGTGCCATCAGAACGGGACTCGGTACGCAGTATTTT.

V is TRBV29-1 and J is TRBJ1-1; 8 nucleotides agree with TRBD1. V trimming: 5 bases; J trimming: 0 bases; junction bases outside the gene matches: 2. This CDR3 is 13 amino acids long. Germline assignment: CDR1 SQVTM and CDR2 ANQGSEA. Here the CDR3 DNA reads TGCAGCGTTATGGGACAGGTGAACACTGAAGCTTTCTTT. Translating it yields CSVMGQVNTEAFF.

This rearrangement joins TRBV7-3 to TRBJ2-1; TRBD1 aligns across 7 bases. After removal of 1 base from V and 9 bases from J, the junction contained 6 bases not matched to a gene. Germline V gene data show CDR1 as SGHTA and CDR2 as FQGTGA. This CDR3 spans 14 amino acids. CDR3 bases: TGTGCCAGCAGCTTAATTCCAGGGGGAAGTGAGCAGTTCTTC. This translates into CASSLIPGGSEQFF.

The CDR3 spells CATMGVSTGELFF. In DNA, the CDR3 is TGTGCCACTATGGGAGTGTCCACCGGGGAGCTGTTTTTT. The gene calls are TRBV24-1 and TRBJ2-2; possibly TRBD2 for D (5 bases). V dropped 10 bases and J dropped 4 bases, with 12 bases sitting between them. There are 13 residues in the CDR3. Per germline, CDR1 KGHDR and CDR2 SFDVKD.

This clonotype was counted ten times or more. The chain is built from TRBV7-9 and TRBJ1-3, with D hard to call. The V gene lost 3 bases and the J gene lost 3 bases, with 9 bases spanning the gap. Per the germline V gene, CDR1 is SEHNR and CDR2 is FQNEAQ (reference sequence). This CDR3 contains 14 residues. The CDR3 bases are TGTGCCAGCAGCTTGGAAGGAGGTGGAAACACCATATATTTT. Its protein product is CASSLEGGGNTIYF.

This clonotype showed up just a few times. Just one base apart from a much larger clone, this may be a read error. This chain links TRBV7-2 with TRBJ2-2; D is unresolved. The V gene's germline CDR1 is SGHTA and CDR2 FQGNSA. CDR3 length: 13 amino acids. Between the trimmed V and J ends, which lost 1 base and 9 bases, there was a span of 9 bases. The CDR3, as DNA: TGTGCCAGCAGCTTAGGACTTACCTGGGAGCTGTTTTTT. It codes for CASSLGLTWELFF.

This chain joins TRBV20-1 and TRBJ2-5; possibly TRBD2 for D (5 bases). Germline CDR1 and CDR2: DFQATT and SNEGSKA (reference sequence). The CDR3 extends over 15 amino acids. V was shortened by 6 bases and J by 1 base, with 18 bases between the two germline ends. CDR3 sequence (DNA): TGCAGTGCACTGAAAGCGGCCACGATCCAAGAGACCCAGTACTTC. This gives the protein CSALKAATIQETQYF.

This clonotype has a count of ten or more. The chain has TRBV27 and TRBJ2-2; no clear D gene. V lost 4 bases, J lost 4 bases, and 13 bases lay in between. Looked up from germline, CDR1 is MNHEY and CDR2 is SMNVEV (reference sequence). The CDR3 extends over 15 amino acids. The chain's CDR3 is CASSSINVGTGELFF. The CDR3 nucleotides read TGTGCCAGCAGTTCTATAAATGTCGGCACCGGGGAGCTGTTTTTT.

The chain recombines TRBV6-2 or TRBV6-3 with TRBJ2-1; 11 positions agree with TRBD1. Germline-derived CDR1 and CDR2 are MNHEY and SVGEGT. V was clipped by 6 bases and J by 5 bases; unmatched bases: 12. CDR3 size: 17 residues. The CDR3: CASRQDLGTGGNNEQFF. The CDR3 DNA reads TGTGCCAGCAGACAGGATCTTGGGACAGGGGGAAACAATGAGCAGTTCTTC.

This clonotype was observed a few times. The V call is TRBV6-6, the J call TRBJ2-7, with 7 bases aligning to TRBD1. The CDR3 sequence is 14 residues long. The J segment lost 2 bases and the V segment lost 11 bases, leaving 12 bases of the junction unmatched. The germline CDR1 and CDR2 sequences are MNHNY and SVGAGI (reference sequence). Here the CDR3 DNA reads TGTGCCGCCCGAGGGGGACAGAGTACCTACGAGCAGTACTTC. As protein: CAARGGQSTYEQYF.

This sequence joins TRBV6-5 and TRBJ2-1, with TRBD2 identical over 15 bases. Germline V gene lookup returns CDR1 MNHEY and CDR2 SVGAGI. This CDR3 contains 16 residues. Trimming at V came to 5 bases and at J to 10 bases, leaving 9 bases not matched to a gene. The CDR3 region is CASSQGLAGGRYEQFF. The CDR3, as DNA: TGTGCCAGCAGTCAAGGACTAGCGGGGGGGAGGTACGAGCAGTTCTTC.

This chain links TRBV6-1 with TRBJ1-3; no reliable D call. The CDR3 extends over 13 amino acids. CDR1 is MNHNS and CDR2 is SASEGT in the germline V gene. Trimming shortened V by 3 bases and J by 3 bases, and 6 bases separated the two germline ends. This chain's CDR3 is CASSERVGNTIYF. For the CDR3, the DNA is TGTGCCAGCAGTGAGAGGGTTGGAAACACCATATATTTT.

There are a few counts of this clonotype. The chain recombines TRBV9 with TRBJ1-1, with 7 nucleotides matching TRBD1. This CDR3 is built from 15 residues. V lost 7 bases and J lost 3; bases outside the gene matches: 12. CDR1 SGDLS and CDR2 YYNGEE come from the germline V gene. DNA for the CDR3: TGTGCCAGCGGGAGGGCGACAGGGATGGACACTGAAGCTTTCTTT. It translates to CASGRATGMDTEAFF.

This clonotype occurred a few times. The chain has TRBV7-6 and TRBJ2-3; D gene unclear. The CDR3 consists of 14 residues. V gave up 2 bases and J gave up 11 bases, with 17 bases separating them. Germline loops: CDR1 SGHVS, CDR2 FNYEAQ. The CDR3 spells CASSLTGDIRLQYF. As DNA, the CDR3 is TGTGCCAGCAGCTTAACTGGGGATATACGATTGCAGTATTTT.

The chain employs TRBV28 and TRBJ2-3; D is perhaps TRBD1 (6 bases). The CDR3 covers 16 residues. The V end lost 8 bases, the J end lost 3 bases, and 21 bases lay between the germline ends. Germline CDR1 is MDHEN and CDR2 is SYDVKM. The CDR3 nucleotides read TGTGCCAGCCCTCCCGGTGGGCAGGGGTGGACAGATACGCAGTATTTT. Its protein product is CASPPGGQGWTDTQYF.

The chain uses TRBV9 and TRBJ2-1, with 8 bases identical to TRBD2. The CDR3 runs to 13 residues. V shed 4 bases, J shed 6 bases, and the junction held 3 bases outside the gene matches. The V gene's germline CDR1 is SGDLS and CDR2 YYNGEE. The CDR3 protein is CASSSSGFNEQFF. CDR3 DNA: TGTGCCAGCAGCTCTAGCGGGTTCAATGAGCAGTTCTTC.